The count of the clone carrying this T cell receptor (beta chain) is one. What it binds is unknown. The sample belongs to a study of T cell repertoires in cytomegalovirus infection. Whole-study context: Peptides in the study included HLA-C-restricted and HLA-B-restricted CMV epitopes. Shared public TCR beta signatures pointed to both CMV infection and a matching HLA type. Study results and caveats: Pooled public TCR beta family frequency picked out CMV carriers with the relevant HLA. What dominated the ex vivo response were HLA-C-restricted CMV-specific TCR beta clonotypes.

TCRdb redid the calling of the reads with MiXCR, one entry per CDR3 protein. The data contain around 300,000 distinct CDR3 sequences, under 25% of them singletons. The sequenced sample was cultured PBMCs, obtained from culture after CMV antigen stimulation. The TCR sequence derives from a human donor in good health (CMV status not recorded). Some clones in this sample may be carry-over from other donors' samples.

CDR3 sequence reads: CSVRRTSENNEQFF. CDR3 in DNA: TGCAGTGTCAGACGGACTAGCGAGAACAATGAGCAGTTCTTC. V and J are TRBV20-1 and TRBJ2-1; 9 nucleotides align to TRBD2. Per germline, CDR1 DFQATT and CDR2 SNEGSKA (reference sequence). V trimming: 7 bases; J trimming: 5 bases; junction bases outside the gene matches: 9. This CDR3 comprises 14 residues.